These 28 T cell receptor beta chains were all obtained from the same sample, sequenced in a study of shared clonotypes between healthy human individuals. Produced via immunoSEQ multiplex PCR; TCRdb's table is partial and in-frame only. The sample has some 2,000,000 clones; approximately 94% are singletons. Sequencing was carried out using naive CD4+ T cells sorted from blood. Subset: CD45RA+ positively selected. The receptors come from a man between 18 and 29 years old in good health.

The V call is TRBV10-3, the J call TRBJ2-7; possible D gene TRBD2, 6 bases. The CDR3 has 13 amino acids. Germline CDR1 and CDR2: ENHRY and SYGVKD. V lost 6 bases and J lost 3, with 12 bases in between. CDR3 sequence: CAISAGLLYEQYF. CDR3 DNA: TGTGCCATCAGCGCGGGACTCCTCTACGAGCAGTACTTC.

This clone was picked up one time. The chain employs TRBV18 and TRBJ2-7; TRBD1 matches at 11 bases. CDR1 and CDR2 from the germline V gene are KGHSH and LQKENI. V dropped 2 bases and J dropped 6; count of bases not matched to a gene: 6. CDR3 length: 15 amino acids. CDR3 loop: CASSPRPGTGGEQYF. CDR3 coding DNA: TGTGCCAGCTCACCAAGGCCGGGGACAGGGGGCGAGCAGTACTTC. Full variable domain (outside the CDR3, taken from reference TRBV18 and TRBJ2-7): NAGVMQNPRHLVRRRGQEARLRCSPMKGHSHVYWYRQLPEEGLKFMVYLQKENIIDESGMPKERFSAEFPKEGPSILRIQQVVRGDSAAYFCASSPRPGTGGEQYFGPGTRLTVT.

The chain combines TRBV6-1 with TRBJ1-1, with D perhaps TRBD1 (6 bases). The ends were cut back, 3 bases at V and 5 bases at J, with 16 bases in the middle. The CDR3 loop spans 15 amino acids. From germline, CDR1 is MNHNS and CDR2 SASEGT. CDR3 nucleotides: TGTGCCAGCAGTGAGAGGGTGGTAGGGGGAACTGAAGCTTTCTTT. Residues: CASSERVVGGTEAFF.

The chain carries TRBV6-5 and TRBJ1-4; no definite D call. Trimming took 0 bases from V and 6 from J, leaving 11 bases between them. Germline V lookup: CDR1 MNHEY, CDR2 SVGAGI. This CDR3 contains 15 residues. The CDR3 coding sequence is TGTGCCAGCAGTTACTCGGGCTTACGCGATGAAAAACTGTTTTTT. Amino acids: CASSYSGLRDEKLFF.

On this clone: Other nucleotide sequences in the sample specify the same CDR3. The chain combines TRBV5-1 with TRBJ2-2; 8 nucleotides align to TRBD1. Germline CDR1 reads SGHRS; CDR2 reads YFSETQ. The CDR3 length is 16 residues. The V segment lost 4 bases and the J segment 0 bases; nucleotides outside the gene matches: 5. CDR3 sequence reads: CASSTGQGPNTGELFF. The CDR3 region has the DNA TGCGCCAGCAGCACCGGACAGGGCCCGAACACCGGGGAGCTGTTTTTT.

The V call is TRBV7-2, the J call TRBJ2-1; 7 nucleotides line up with TRBD1. V lost 5 bases and J lost 4; bases outside the gene matches: 8. Germline CDR1 SGHTA, CDR2 FQGNSA. The CDR3 totals 15 residues. The CDR3 bases are TGTGCCAGCAGCCCGATGGGGGACAGTTACAATGAGCAGTTCTTC. Its protein is CASSPMGDSYNEQFF.

This clone was seen a single time. This chain joins TRBV11-2 and TRBJ1-4, with a tentative D call TRBD1 (6 bases). V lost 2 bases, J lost 3 bases, and 10 bases lay in between. The length of the CDR3 is 15 residues. Germline CDR1 is SGHAT and CDR2 is FQNNGV. The CDR3, as DNA: TGTGCCAGCAGCTTAACGACAGGTCCTAATGAAAAACTGTTTTTT. The encoded protein is CASSLTTGPNEKLFF.

Regarding this clone: This CDR3 is also generated by other DNA sequences in the sample. The chain carries TRBV6-5 and TRBJ2-7; 9 bases are a match to TRBD2. V shed 2 bases and J 1 base; nucleotides not matched to a gene: 0. The CDR3 is 14 residues long. In germline, CDR1 is MNHEY, CDR2 SVGAGI. CDR3 sequence (DNA): TGTGCCAGCAGTTACACTAGCGGGTCCTACGAGCAGTACTTC. This codes for CASSYTSGSYEQYF.

The gene calls are TRBV10-3 and TRBJ2-7; D is undetermined. Germline-derived CDR1 and CDR2 are ENHRY and SYGVKD. CDR3 length: 13 amino acids. Between the trimmed V and J ends, which lost 3 bases and 1 base, there was a span of 7 bases. CDR3 bases: TGTGCCATCAGTGACGCAAATTCCTACGAGCAGTACTTC. Translation gives CAISDANSYEQYF.

The genes are TRBV16 and TRBJ1-2; D perhaps matches TRBD1 (6 bases). Trimming shortened V by 0 bases and J by 8 bases, and 16 bases separated the two germline ends. This CDR3 has 15 residues. Germline loops: CDR1 KGHSY, CDR2 FQNENV. The CDR3 loop is CASSQSSGQYQGYTF. The CDR3 DNA follows: TGTGCCAGCAGCCAATCCTCTGGACAGTATCAGGGCTACACCTTC.

This chain uses TRBV2 with TRBJ2-2; no reliable D call. Germline CDR1 is SNHLY and CDR2 is FYNNEI. The CDR3 runs to 11 residues. V lost 8 bases and J lost 3, with 4 bases in between. The CDR3 DNA reads as TGTGCCAGCGGACACACCGGGGAGCTGTTTTTT. Amino acid sequence: CASGHTGELFF.

This clone has just one count. The V and J genes are TRBV10-3 and TRBJ1-2; 10 bases fit TRBD1. J lost 0 bases, V lost 3 bases, and 10 bases had no gene match. The CDR3 runs to 18 residues. Looked up from germline, CDR1 is ENHRY and CDR2 is SYGVKD. The chain's CDR3 is CAISDSQPGQGTNYGYTF. The CDR3 coding sequence is TGTGCCATCAGTGACTCACAACCGGGACAGGGGACTAACTATGGCTACACCTTC.

The chain's CDR3 is CASSPVGGNTIYF. In DNA form, the CDR3 reads TGTGCCAGCAGCCCCGTAGGCGGAAACACCATATATTTT. This chain connects TRBV6-6 to TRBJ1-3; D is unclear. The CDR3 runs 13 residues. The V gene's germline CDR1 is MNHNY and CDR2 SVGAGI (reference sequence). The ends were cut back, 6 bases at V and 4 bases at J, with 10 bases in the middle.

The CDR3 DNA sequence: TGTGCCACCAGCATCGGGTCGGGGACAGATACGCAGTATTTT. Its protein product is CATSIGSGTDTQYF. The chain carries TRBV15 and TRBJ2-3; D is possibly TRBD2 (5 bases). V was trimmed by 4 bases and J by 3 bases, leaving 11 bases between them. CDR3 length: 14 residues. The germline CDR1 and CDR2 sequences are LNHNV and YYDKDF (reference sequence).

This sequence joins TRBV19 and TRBJ2-1; no clear D. Between the trimmed V and J ends, which lost 5 bases and 10 bases, there was a span of 9 bases. The CDR3 contains 11 residues. Germline V gene sequence: CDR1 LNHDA, CDR2 SQIVND (reference sequence). DNA for the CDR3: TGTGCCAGTAGTTACTATGGCGAGCAGTTCTTC. Its translation: CASSYYGEQFF.

The chain uses TRBV5-4 and TRBJ2-3, with 15 bases fitting TRBD2. The germline V gene has CDR1 SGHNT and CDR2 YYREEE (reference sequence). The CDR3 is 17 residues long. The V and J ends lost 4 bases and 2 bases, in that order; junction bases with no gene match: 5. In nucleotides, the CDR3 is TGTGCCAGCAGCGACGGGACTAGCGGGAGGACCACAGATACGCAGTATTTT. As protein: CASSDGTSGRTTDTQYF.

Points on this clone: The same CDR3 is also encoded by other DNA sequences in this sample. This chain joins TRBV5-1 and TRBJ1-3; D is unclear. Germline V CDR1 and CDR2: SGHRS, YFSETQ. This CDR3 has 16 amino acids. V lost 0 bases and J 0 bases, leaving 10 bases between the germline ends. The CDR3 bases are TGCGCCAGCAGCTTGGAGGGTTCCCTCTCTGGAAACACCATATATTTT. Translated, it gives CASSLEGSLSGNTIYF.

CDR3 DNA: TGCGCCAGCAGCCTCGGACAAGCCTCAGAGCAGTACTTC. Encoded protein: CASSLGQASEQYF. The chain has TRBV5-1 and TRBJ2-7, with D possibly TRBD1 on 5 matching bases. CDR1 is SGHRS and CDR2 is YFSETQ in the germline V gene. Trimming left V 4 bases short and J 7 bases short, with 15 bases between. This CDR3 has 13 amino acids.

The rearrangement joins TRBV5-1 to TRBJ1-1; the D is unclear. CDR3 length equals 13 residues. Germline loops: CDR1 SGHRS, CDR2 YFSETQ. V was trimmed by 0 bases and J by 5 bases, leaving 8 bases between them. The CDR3 DNA reads TGCGCCAGCAGCTTGGAACCCCTAACTGAAGCTTTCTTT. Its protein product is CASSLEPLTEAFF.

The rearrangement links TRBV18 to TRBJ1-1; no clear D gene. Trimming cost V 3 bases and J 0 bases, with 14 bases left between them. Germline V lookup: CDR1 KGHSH, CDR2 LQKENI. The CDR3 has 16 residues. DNA for the CDR3: TGTGCCAGCTCACCGTCTACCCCGGTGATGAACACTGAAGCTTTCTTT. This encodes CASSPSTPVMNTEAFF.

Comment on this clone: Other nucleotide sequences from this sample produce the same CDR3. Here the CDR3 DNA reads TGTGCCAGCAGCTTACAGGGTAATTCACCCCTCCACTTT. It translates to CASSLQGNSPLHF. V gene TRBV7-9 combines with J gene TRBJ1-6, with D possibly TRBD1 on 5 matching bases. The V end was cut by 2 bases, the J end by 6 bases, with 5 bases between. CDR1 and CDR2 (germline): SEHNR, FQNEAQ (reference sequence). The CDR3 is 13 residues long.

This chain connects TRBV18 to TRBJ2-5; TRBD1 aligns across 7 bases. This CDR3 is built from 14 residues. V lost 4 bases and J lost 1; bases outside the gene matches: 3. Looked up from germline, CDR1 is KGHSH and CDR2 is LQKENI. CDR3 nucleotide sequence: TGTGCCAGCTCACTCCGGGACAGCCAAGAGACCCAGTACTTC. Translated: CASSLRDSQETQYF.

The table lists this clone with a count of one. V usage is TRBV18 and J usage is TRBJ2-7, with 13 nucleotides matching TRBD2. Germline-derived CDR1 and CDR2 are KGHSH and LQKENI. The CDR3 totals 17 residues. Trimming took 3 bases from V and 5 from J; bases not matched to a gene: 10. DNA of the CDR3: TGTGCCAGCTCACCCTTCGGGACTAGCGGGAACCCCGACGAGCAGTACTTC. Protein product: CASSPFGTSGNPDEQYF.

Remarks on this clone: The sample contains more than one DNA sequence encoding this CDR3. The CDR3 DNA sequence: TGTGCCAGCAGCTTAGGATCGGGACCCTACGAGCAGTACTTC. Protein sequence: CASSLGSGPYEQYF. This sequence joins TRBV7-2 and TRBJ2-7; D may be TRBD1 or TRBD2 (5 bases each). Looked up from germline, CDR1 is SGHTA and CDR2 is FQGNSA. The CDR3 consists of 14 residues. The V gene lost 1 base and the J gene lost 2 bases, with 9 bases spanning the gap.

The V gene is TRBV5-1, the J gene TRBJ1-1, with D maybe TRBD1 (5 bases). The CDR3 consists of 11 residues. CDR1 is SGHRS, CDR2 YFSETQ, per germline. V was clipped by 6 bases and J by 9 bases, with 12 bases between them. This chain's CDR3 is CASTSGTKAFF. In DNA form, the CDR3 reads TGCGCCAGCACCTCCGGGACGAAAGCTTTCTTT.

The rearrangement joins TRBV2 to TRBJ1-4; 7 nucleotides agree with TRBD1. Germline-derived CDR1 and CDR2 are SNHLY and FYNNEI. The CDR3 runs 14 residues. J was trimmed by 3 bases and V by 7 bases; bases with no gene match: 5. CDR3 in amino acids: CASKKGAANEKLFF. The CDR3 DNA sequence: TGTGCCAGCAAGAAGGGGGCAGCTAATGAAAAACTGTTTTTT.

V is TRBV6-1 and J is TRBJ2-7; TRBD1 aligns across 7 bases. Trimming cost V 2 bases and J 7 bases; bases outside gene matches: 8. The CDR3 extends over 14 amino acids. The germline V gene encodes CDR1 MNHNS and CDR2 SASEGT. In DNA, the CDR3 is TGTGCCAGCAGTGAACGGACAGGCCTGGGGGAGCAGTACTTC. Its translation is CASSERTGLGEQYF.

The V call is TRBV15, the J call TRBJ1-3; TRBD1 agrees at 8 bases. CDR1 is LNHNV and CDR2 is YYDKDF in the germline V gene (reference sequence). The CDR3 is made up of 15 amino acids. Trimming cost V 5 bases and J 7 bases; bases outside gene matches: 10. The CDR3 loop reads CATSLGQEGSNTIYF. Here the CDR3 DNA reads TGTGCCACCAGCCTGGGACAGGAGGGCAGTAACACCATATATTTT.